The 16 T cell receptor beta chains listed next were all sequenced from one sample in a study of T cells after yellow fever vaccination. TCRdb re-analysed the 5' RACE reads in MiXCR, keeping a single row per CDR3 protein. The table records about 260,000 distinct CDR3 sequences, 10% to 15% of them present only once. Source: CD4+ T cells sorted from PBMCs, taken 45 days after the yellow fever booster vaccination. The source of these receptors is a man under 40 who received the YFV17D yellow fever vaccine.

This clonotype has only one observation. The chain combines TRBV7-2 with TRBJ2-2; 11 nucleotides agree with TRBD2. The CDR3 contains 13 residues. V lost 11 bases, J lost 4 bases, and 3 bases stayed unmatched. Germline lookup yields CDR1 SGHTA and CDR2 FQGNSA. Here the CDR3 DNA reads TGTGCCGGAGGACTAGCGGGCACCGGGGAGCTGTTTTTT. This gives the protein CAGGLAGTGELFF.

This clonotype has just a few counts. The chain is built from TRBV28 and TRBJ2-7, with D maybe TRBD1 (6 bases). The V and J ends lost 4 bases and 3 bases respectively, with 19 bases between them. The CDR3 extends over 16 amino acids. Germline V gives CDR1 MDHEN, CDR2 SYDVKM. The CDR3 reads CASSSLGWDKLYEQYF. For the CDR3, the DNA is TGTGCCAGCAGTTCGTTGGGATGGGACAAACTCTACGAGCAGTACTTC.

The chain carries TRBV20-1 and TRBJ2-5; D perhaps matches TRBD1 (6 bases). Germline V gene sequence: CDR1 DFQATT, CDR2 SNEGSKA (reference sequence). V dropped 1 base and J dropped 4 bases, with 19 bases sitting between them. This CDR3 is 16 amino acids long. For the CDR3, the DNA is TGCAGTGCTAGAGGTCCAGGGGCCTTAAGAATAGAGACCCAGTACTTC. As protein: CSARGPGALRIETQYF.

This clonotype was seen a few times. At one end the junction does not follow the germline gene, possibly because of a read error. The rearrangement links TRBV6-1 to TRBJ2-7; no clear D gene. Germline V gene data show CDR1 as MNHNS and CDR2 as SASEGT. The CDR3 consists of 12 residues. CDR3 sequence (DNA): TGTGCCAGCAGCGAAGTAGCAATCGAGCAGTACTTC. Translation: CASSEVAIEQYF.

This chain uses TRBV5-1 with TRBJ2-6, with 9 bases lining up with TRBD2. Germline CDR1 and CDR2: SGHRS and YFSETQ. Trimming removed 1 base from V and 0 bases from J; junction bases left unmatched: 2. The CDR3 consists of 17 residues. CDR3 in amino acids: CASSLTSGFSGANVLTF. CDR3 in DNA: TGCGCCAGCAGCTTGACTAGCGGGTTCTCTGGGGCCAACGTCCTGACTTTC. The variable domain in full, with the rest retrieved from reference TRBV5-1 and TRBJ2-6, is KAGVTQTPRYLIKTRGQQVTLSCSPISGHRSVSWYQQTPGQGLQFLFEYFSETQRNKGNFPGRFSGRQFSNSRSEMNVSTLELGDSALYLCASSLTSGFSGANVLTFGAGSRLTVL.

This clonotype was observed a few times. The chain carries TRBV18 and TRBJ2-7; 7 bases align to TRBD1. V was pared by 7 bases and J by 6 bases, with 12 bases of the junction left unmatched. CDR3 length equals 14 residues. The germline gives CDR1 KGHSH, CDR2 LQKENI. The CDR3: CASYREGAMGEQYF. CDR3 DNA sequence: TGTGCCAGCTATCGCGAGGGGGCGATGGGCGAGCAGTACTTC.

This clonotype has more than one count but fewer than ten. The CDR3 DNA sequence: TGTGCCATCAGTGATCTGGGACAGGGGGGCTATGGCTACACCTTC. Its translation: CAISDLGQGGYGYTF. The V gene is TRBV10-3, the J gene TRBJ1-2; 11 bases match TRBD1. Losses at the gene ends were 3 bases for V and 4 bases for J; bases not matched to a gene: 4. The CDR3 consists of 15 residues. CDR1 and CDR2 from the germline V gene are ENHRY and SYGVKD.

This clonotype was counted a few times. This chain connects TRBV29-1 to TRBJ2-7; 11 nucleotides agree with TRBD1. This CDR3 region has 12 residues. Germline loops: CDR1 SQVTM, CDR2 ANQGSEA. V shed 4 bases, J shed 5 bases, and the junction held 1 base outside the gene matches. CDR3 DNA sequence: TGCAGCGTTGGGGACAGGGGGAACGAGCAGTACTTC. Its translation: CSVGDRGNEQYF.

This clonotype was detected a few times. The genes are TRBV5-1 and TRBJ1-2; 7 positions match TRBD1. The length of the CDR3 is 15 residues. Trimming cost V 2 bases and J 8 bases; bases outside gene matches: 12. Germline assignment: CDR1 SGHRS and CDR2 YFSETQ. The CDR3 is CASSFGQDRVWGYTF. Written as DNA, the CDR3 is TGCGCCAGCAGCTTCGGGCAAGACAGGGTGTGGGGCTACACCTTC.

This clonotype was counted at least ten times. The rearrangement links TRBV28 to TRBJ2-7, with D hard to call. Trimming took 6 bases from V and 3 from J, leaving 9 bases between them. This CDR3 region has 12 residues. Germline values: CDR1 MDHEN, CDR2 SYDVKM. The CDR3 DNA reads TGTGCCAGCAGGGCAGACCTCTACGAGCAGTACTTC. Translating gives CASRADLYEQYF.

This chain uses TRBV7-9 with TRBJ2-7, with 13 bases identical to TRBD2. Germline trimming cut 1 base from V and 3 bases from J; bases unmatched to any gene: 0. Germline V gene data show CDR1 as SEHNR and CDR2 as FQNEAQ (reference sequence). The CDR3 has 15 amino acids. CDR3 nucleotides: TGTGCCAGCAGCTTAGGGACTAGCGGGGGCTACGAGCAGTACTTC. It encodes CASSLGTSGGYEQYF. Drawing the rest from reference TRBV7-9 and TRBJ2-7, the complete variable domain is DTGVSQNPRHKITKRGQNVTFRCDPISEHNRLYWYRQTLGQGPEFLTYFQNEAQLEKSRLLSDRFSAERPKGSFSTLEIQRTEQGDSAMYLCASSLGTSGGYEQYFGPGTRLTVT.

This clonotype has a handful of counts. The chain uses TRBV20-1 and TRBJ1-2, with D maybe TRBD1 (6 bases). The V end was cut by 5 bases, the J end by 8 bases, with 15 bases between. Germline V gene sequence: CDR1 DFQATT, CDR2 SNEGSKA (reference sequence). The CDR3 is 12 amino acids. This CDR3 reads CSAPGAGQGYTF. For the CDR3, the DNA is TGCAGTGCTCCAGGGGCTGGACAGGGCTACACCTTC.

This clonotype was found many times. This chain connects TRBV7-2 to TRBJ2-7; weak D call: TRBD1 (5 bases). This CDR3 spans 13 amino acids. V was cut by 6 bases and J by 0 bases, with 9 bases left in between. The germline V gene has CDR1 SGHTA and CDR2 FQGNSA. CDR3 amino acids: CASSFGASYEQYF. CDR3 bases: TGTGCCAGCAGTTTTGGGGCCTCCTACGAGCAGTACTTC.

The gene calls are TRBV7-2 and TRBJ2-7, with D hard to call. Per the germline V gene, CDR1 is SGHTA and CDR2 is FQGNSA. V lost 5 bases to trimming and J lost 6 bases, with 17 bases between them. The CDR3 consists of 14 residues. DNA for the CDR3: TGTGCCAGCAGCAAAGGTGGCCTACCCGCCGAGCAGTACTTC. Its translation: CASSKGGLPAEQYF.

This clonotype has a handful of counts. This chain joins TRBV7-6 and TRBJ2-3, with D perhaps being TRBD1 or TRBD2 (5 bases each). The germline V gene has CDR1 SGHVS and CDR2 FNYEAQ. The CDR3 has 13 residues. V lost 6 bases and J 4 bases, leaving 11 bases between the germline ends. The CDR3 sequence is CASRTGRADTQYF. In nucleotides, the CDR3 is TGTGCCAGCAGGACGGGGCGAGCAGATACGCAGTATTTT.

The rearrangement uses TRBV3-1 and TRBJ2-1; 13 bases match TRBD2. The V gene end was trimmed by 0 bases and the J gene end by 0 bases; junction bases not matched to a gene: 14. In germline, CDR1 is LGHDT, CDR2 YNNKEL (reference sequence). This CDR3 spans 22 amino acids. CDR3 coding DNA: TGTGCCAGCAGCCAAGAGGCCTCCGGGACTAGCGGGACCATGAGCTCCTACAATGAGCAGTTCTTC. It is translated as CASSQEASGTSGTMSSYNEQFF.